The clone carrying this TCR beta chain was seen many times. The antigen is not known. TCRdb re-derived calls from the multiplex PCR reads in MiXCR, one entry per CDR3 protein. Altogether 120,000 or so distinct CDR3 sequences are present, about 20% being singletons, with the ten largest covering more than 3%. CDR1 is SEHNR, CDR2 FQNEAQ, per germline (reference sequence). This CDR3 is 15 amino acids long. V gave up 0 bases and J gave up 4 bases, with 9 bases separating them. These data come from a study of breast tumors, draining lymph nodes, adjacent tissues. Study-level findings and limits: Tumor and nontumor repertoires were significantly more similar in luminal-like than in basal-like breast cancer.

The lymph nodes were axillary draining lymph nodes from breast cancer patients. This chain joins TRBV7-9 and TRBJ2-2, with D possibly being TRBD1 (6 bases). What was sequenced was axillary lymph node tissue. This TCR came from a female donor with breast cancer. Some clones in this sample may be carry-over from other donors' samples. The CDR3 nucleotides read TGTGCCAGCAGCTTAGCTCAGGGGAGCACCGGGGAGCTGTTTTTT. It codes for CASSLAQGSTGELFF.